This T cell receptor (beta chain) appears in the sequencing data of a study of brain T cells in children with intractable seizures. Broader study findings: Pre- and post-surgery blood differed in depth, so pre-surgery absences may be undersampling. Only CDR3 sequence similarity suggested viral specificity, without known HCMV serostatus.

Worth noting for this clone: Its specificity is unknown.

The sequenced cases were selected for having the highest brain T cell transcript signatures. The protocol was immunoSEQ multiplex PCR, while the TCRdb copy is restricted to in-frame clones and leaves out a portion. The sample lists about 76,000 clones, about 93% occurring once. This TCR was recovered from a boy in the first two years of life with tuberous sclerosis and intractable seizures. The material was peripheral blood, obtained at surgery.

The CDR3 reads CASSDGQVDSNQPQHF. The CDR3 region has the DNA TGTGCCAGCAGCGATGGACAGGTCGATAGCAATCAGCCCCAGCATTTT. The chain links TRBV3-1 (or the pseudogene TRBV3-2) to TRBJ1-5; 7 bases are shared with TRBD1. Trimming cost V 5 bases and J 0 bases; bases outside gene matches: 7. Per the germline V gene, CDR1 is LGHDT and CDR2 is YNNKEL (reference sequence). The CDR3 runs to 16 residues.